The next 15 T cell receptor beta chains were all read from a single sample in a study of neurological immune-mediated disorders. TCRdb passed the 5' RACE reads through MiXCR, listing each CDR3 protein once. The sample lists roughly 50,000 distinct CDR3 sequences, roughly 4% occurring once. The sample taken for sequencing was PBMCs. The source of these receptors is an older woman with multiple sclerosis.

This clonotype was counted a few times. The chain is built from TRBV18 and TRBJ2-4; tentative D call: TRBD1 (6 bases). V was clipped by 5 bases and J by 4 bases, with 18 bases between them. The CDR3 sequence is 16 residues long. CDR1 is KGHSH, CDR2 LQKENI, per germline. CDR3 bases: TGTGCCAGCTCAAGAGGGGGTAGCTTGGAAAAAAACATTCAGTACTTC. Translating it yields CASSRGGSLEKNIQYF.

This clonotype was seen at least ten times. The V gene is TRBV20-1, the J gene TRBJ1-4, with D tentatively TRBD1 (5 bases). CDR1 and CDR2 (germline): DFQATT, SNEGSKA (reference sequence). The CDR3 is 15 residues long. Between the trimmed V and J ends, which lost 6 bases and 7 bases, there was a span of 21 bases. CDR3 coding DNA: TGCAGTGCCAGGACGAGAGGGACCTTTAGTGAAAAACTGTTTTTT. Translation gives CSARTRGTFSEKLFF.

This clonotype was seen repeatedly, ten times or more. V usage is TRBV12-3 or TRBV12-4 and J usage is TRBJ2-2; D unresolved. The CDR3 is 13 residues long. The V and J ends lost 5 bases and 6 bases respectively, with 10 bases between them. The CDR3 is CASSPGGAGELFF. In nucleotides, the CDR3 is TGTGCCAGCAGTCCGGGTGGGGCCGGGGAGCTGTTTTTT.

This clonotype appeared many times. The chain recombines TRBV4-3 with TRBJ2-3; the match to TRBD2 covers 11 bases. Germline V gives CDR1 LGHNA, CDR2 YSLEER. This CDR3 comprises 16 residues. After removal of 0 bases from V and 4 bases from J, the junction contained 3 bases not matched to a gene. The CDR3 reads CASSQDTSGGADTQYF. The CDR3 coding sequence is TGCGCCAGCAGCCAAGATACTAGCGGGGGCGCAGATACGCAGTATTTT.

The table lists this clonotype with a few counts. The CDR3 sequence: CSARRQLLNSEQYF. CDR3 bases: TGCAGTGCTAGACGGCAGCTATTAAACTCCGAGCAGTACTTC. The chain combines TRBV20-1 with TRBJ2-7; D not certain. This CDR3 is 14 amino acids long. Looked up from germline, CDR1 is DFQATT and CDR2 is SNEGSKA (reference sequence). V lost 2 bases and J lost 6, with 17 bases in between.

This clonotype was detected many times. The V gene is TRBV5-1, the J gene TRBJ2-5; D uncertain. The CDR3 consists of 12 residues. The germline V gene encodes CDR1 SGHRS and CDR2 YFSETQ. The germline V and J ends were trimmed by 3 bases and 1 base, with 4 bases remaining between them. CDR3 bases: TGCGCCAGCAGCTCCGGCCAAGAGACCCAGTACTTC. It codes for CASSSGQETQYF.

This clonotype was seen at least ten times. V gene TRBV29-1 combines with J gene TRBJ1-2, with D possibly matching TRBD1 (6 bases). The CDR3 is made up of 13 amino acids. Germline CDR1 SQVTM, CDR2 ANQGSEA. V was cut by 4 bases and J by 6 bases, with 15 bases left in between. The CDR3 here is CSVAPGAGHGYTF. CDR3 nucleotides: TGCAGCGTTGCTCCGGGGGCTGGCCATGGCTACACCTTC.

In this sample, this clonotype turned up many times. The rearrangement links TRBV7-2 to TRBJ2-3; perhaps TRBD1 as D (5 bases). This CDR3 region has 14 residues. CDR1 and CDR2 from the germline V gene are SGHTA and FQGNSA. V lost 5 bases and J lost 0, with 9 bases in between. Here the CDR3 reads CASSTRASTDTQYF. The DNA of the CDR3 is TGTGCCAGCAGCACCAGGGCTAGCACAGATACGCAGTATTTT.

This clonotype has at least ten counts. The rearrangement links TRBV6-2 or TRBV6-3 to TRBJ2-5; TRBD2 might be the D (5 bases). The germline gives CDR1 MNHEY, CDR2 SVGEGT. V lost 1 base and J lost 2, with 8 bases in between. The CDR3 loop spans 14 amino acids. The CDR3 nucleotides read TGTGCCAGCAGTTACTGGAGCGGACAAGAGACCCAGTACTTC. Protein product: CASSYWSGQETQYF.

The chain carries TRBV9 and TRBJ2-5; no definite D call. Between the trimmed V and J ends, which lost 0 bases and 5 bases, there was a span of 2 bases. The V gene's germline CDR1 is SGDLS and CDR2 YYNGEE. The CDR3 contains 11 residues. The CDR3 protein is CASSVDETQYF. CDR3 DNA sequence: TGTGCCAGCAGCGTAGACGAGACCCAGTACTTC.

The rearrangement joins TRBV9 to TRBJ2-1; 8 bases are a match to TRBD2. The V gene end was trimmed by 4 bases and the J gene end by 9 bases; junction bases not matched to a gene: 12. Germline CDR1 SGDLS, CDR2 YYNGEE. This CDR3 is built from 15 residues. CDR3 sequence reads: CASSLSGIAGTEQFF. For the CDR3, the DNA is TGTGCCAGCAGCCTCTCCGGAATAGCGGGGACTGAGCAGTTCTTC.

This clonotype is labeled as medium-sized. V and J are TRBV4-2 and TRBJ2-2, with a weak D call TRBD2 (6 bases). Germline V lookup: CDR1 LGHNA, CDR2 YNFKEQ. Between the trimmed V and J ends, which lost 5 bases and 4 bases, there was a span of 20 bases. The CDR3 spans 17 residues. CDR3 sequence (DNA): TGTGCCAGCAGCACCCGGGGGTCGCGTTTTAGCACCGGGGAGCTGTTTTTT. Translation gives CASSTRGSRFSTGELFF.

The table lists this clonotype with many counts. This chain joins TRBV7-2 and TRBJ2-3, with 8 bases that match TRBD1. Trimming took 2 bases from V and 4 from J; bases not matched to a gene: 5. CDR1 is SGHTA, CDR2 FQGNSA, per germline. The CDR3 length is 15 residues. CDR3 in DNA: TGTGCCAGCAGCTTACCCAGGGGGCAGGCAGATACGCAGTATTTT. Its translation is CASSLPRGQADTQYF.

This clonotype showed up many times. The chain carries TRBV6-2 or TRBV6-3 and TRBJ2-6, with D possibly being TRBD1 (6 bases). The germline V gene encodes CDR1 MNHEY and CDR2 SVGEGT. The length of the CDR3 is 15 residues. Between the trimmed V and J ends, which lost 6 bases and 3 bases, there was a span of 12 bases. Here the CDR3 reads CASSTTGIGANVLTF. The DNA for the CDR3 is TGTGCCAGCAGCACCACAGGGATTGGGGCCAACGTCCTGACTTTC.

This clonotype was detected ten times or more. The chain carries TRBV5-1 and TRBJ2-5; 14 nucleotides align to TRBD2. Trimming cost V 5 bases and J 5 bases; bases outside gene matches: 2. CDR3 length: 14 amino acids. Germline lookup yields CDR1 SGHRS and CDR2 YFSETQ. CDR3 sequence: CASRRTSGRETQYF. As DNA, the CDR3 is TGCGCCAGCAGGCGGACTAGCGGGAGGGAGACCCAGTACTTC.